Listed below are T cell receptor beta chains from one sample, sequenced in a study of cytomegalovirus exposure and HLA in healthy donors. TCRdb's copy holds only in-frame clones and misses some; the assay was immunoSEQ multiplex PCR. The repertoire has fewer than 150,000 clones, around 79% of them found once; the top ten carry about 7%. Sequenced sample: PBMCs. These receptors all stem from a man in his forties or fifties in good health and CMV-seropositive. CDR3s include the opening cysteine and the closing phenylalanine or tryptophan. The D gene is left open where the match is weak. For some rows the clone size is stated as once, few or many, or as a class when expanded; others skip it.

V: TRBV16; J: TRBJ2-5; size: -; D: -; CDR3: CASTSSRTDQETQYF
V: TRBV6-1; J: TRBJ2-7; size: -; D: -; CDR3: CASHTRLETYEQYF
V: TRBV11-2; J: TRBJ2-3; size: -; D: TRBD2; CDR3: CASSPRGTSGISTDTQYF
V: TRBV29-1; J: TRBJ1-2; size: once; D: TRBD1; CDR3: CSVGDRANYGYTF
V: TRBV6-1; J: TRBJ1-1; size: -; D: -; CDR3: CASTVSMNTEAFF
V: TRBV28; J: TRBJ2-1; size: -; D: TRBD2; CDR3: CASSRTSGASYNEQFF
V: TRBV7-6; J: TRBJ2-3; size: once; D: TRBD2; CDR3: CASSLPTRLAGEGGTQYF
V: TRBV6-6; J: TRBJ2-7; size: few; D: TRBD1; CDR3: CASSLGTEGEQYF
V: TRBV28; J: TRBJ1-2; size: -; D: -; CDR3: CASSPSHSGGYTF
V: TRBV6-1; J: TRBJ1-2; size: -; D: -; CDR3: CASTPLSGRVGGYTF
V: TRBV28; J: TRBJ1-1; size: -; D: TRBD1; CDR3: CASSLPDRAEAFF
V: TRBV28; J: TRBJ2-1; size: -; D: TRBD2; CDR3: CASSGLASGGSYNEQFF
V: TRBV9; J: TRBJ2-2; size: -; D: TRBD2; CDR3: CASSPAGDSGELFF
V: TRBV19; J: TRBJ2-1; size: -; D: -; CDR3: CASSVGLEQFF
V: TRBV4-1; J: TRBJ2-3; size: -; D: TRBD2; CDR3: CASSQDQGGSGRGGGPDTQYF
V: TRBV11-2; J: TRBJ2-1; size: -; D: -; CDR3: CASSPGNEQFF
V: TRBV6-1; J: TRBJ1-5; size: -; D: TRBD1; CDR3: CASSDGTGFYQPQHF
V: TRBV19; J: TRBJ1-1; size: -; D: -; CDR3: CASSIPVNTEAFF
V: TRBV14; J: TRBJ2-7; size: -; D: TRBD1; CDR3: CASSLRLGQGDYEQYF
V: TRBV5-1; J: TRBJ1-2; size: -; D: -; CDR3: CASSLEGQDYGYTF
V: TRBV29-1; J: TRBJ1-2; size: -; D: -; CDR3: CSVDPREGSGYTF
V: TRBV11-1; J: TRBJ2-3; size: -; D: -; CDR3: CASSSRGEGDTQYF
V: TRBV29-1; J: TRBJ1-2; size: -; D: TRBD1; CDR3: CSGGTGTYYTF
V: TRBV18; J: TRBJ1-1; size: -; D: -; CDR3: CASSPLTTIKNTEAFF
V: TRBV30; J: TRBJ2-1; size: -; D: -; CDR3: CAWSPYLSSYNEQFF
V: TRBV4-1; J: TRBJ2-2; size: -; D: -; CDR3: CASSQGGLRPTGELFF
V: TRBV2; J: TRBJ1-5; size: -; D: TRBD1; CDR3: CASSTTTGGNQPQHF
V: TRBV2; J: TRBJ1-2; size: once; D: TRBD1; CDR3: CASIQGASYGYTF
V: TRBV4-1; J: TRBJ1-5; size: -; D: -; CDR3: CASSVLPGENQPQHF
V: TRBV25-1; J: TRBJ1-4; size: once; D: -; CDR3: CASSAGSAALFF
V: TRBV2; J: TRBJ2-2; size: -; D: TRBD2; CDR3: CASSFVRTSGVNTGELFF
V: TRBV2; J: TRBJ1-5; size: -; D: -; CDR3: CASTEWAGQPQHF
V: TRBV21-1; J: TRBJ2-1; size: -; D: -; CDR3: CASGLAGVEQFF
V: TRBV29-1; J: TRBJ1-1; size: -; D: -; CDR3: CSVAPMGANTEAFF
V: TRBV6-4; J: TRBJ1-1; size: -; D: -; CDR3: CASRQGRTEAFF
V: TRBV7-7; J: TRBJ1-4; size: -; D: -; CDR3: CASSPSANEKLFF
V: TRBV7-3; J: TRBJ2-5; size: -; D: TRBD1; CDR3: CASSFTGTGKEETQYF
V: TRBV5-4; J: TRBJ1-4; size: -; D: -; CDR3: CASSSMGQSNEKLFF
V: TRBV11-3; J: TRBJ2-6; size: -; D: -; CDR3: CASSAQGFGPSGANVLTF
V: TRBV9; J: TRBJ2-2; size: once; D: TRBD2; CDR3: CASSSGTSGSAGELFF
V: TRBV7-9; J: TRBJ1-1; size: once; D: -; CDR3: CASSLGSESYAFF